Described below is a single T cell receptor (beta chain) sequence and its context. This entry is derived from a study of control samples from healthy donors and cancer patients. CDR3 size: 16 residues. V shed 6 bases and J shed 10 bases, with 22 bases lying between them. CDR1 KGHSH and CDR2 LQKENI come from the germline V gene. This table comes from immunoSEQ multiplex PCR, and its TCRdb copy is limited to in-frame clones, with some not included. The sample consists of roughly 89,000 clones, about nine tenths of them appearing once. The TCR was taken from a man aged 50 or older in good health. This chain uses TRBV18 with TRBJ1-6; no reliable D call. The sequenced material came from blood. The CDR3 sequence is CASSPDQAGPNSPLHF. Written as DNA, the CDR3 is TGTGCCAGCTCCCCAGACCAAGCGGGCCCCAACTCACCCCTCCACTTT. Using reference TRBV18 and TRBJ1-6 for the parts outside the CDR3, the full variable domain is NAGVMQNPRHLVRRRGQEARLRCSPMKGHSHVYWYRQLPEEGLKFMVYLQKENIIDESGMPKERFSAEFPKEGPSILRIQQVVRGDSAAYFCASSPDQAGPNSPLHFGNGTRLTVT.